The present TCR beta chain was sequenced within a study of T-cell reconstitution after alpha-beta-depleted transplantation in children. Whole-study results and caveats: From newly produced T cells came most of the T-cell counts and diversity one year after transplant. TCRbeta diversity was high at day 60 in some patients (a result of surviving recipient T cells and thymic progenitors). Expanded clones from the graft, numbering several hundred, reportedly supplied alpha-beta T cells about two months after transplant.

The CDR3 has 14 amino acids. V lost 10 bases and J 2 bases, leaving 15 bases between the germline ends. This clonotype showed up many times. As yet, its antigen is unknown. Unique molecular identifiers were incorporated into the prepared TCRbeta library. TCRdb fed the PCR reads into MiXCR, producing one record per CDR3 protein. The data hold 600,000 to 800,000 distinct CDR3 sequences, with about an eighth observed a single time. Sample: PBMCs, taken before TCRalphabeta/CD19-depleted stem cell transplant. The TCR sequence derives from a girl aged 2-9 years with congenital amegakaryocytic thrombocytopenia, due to receive a stem cell transplant. This chain links TRBV12-3 or TRBV12-4 with TRBJ2-1; D is possibly TRBD1 (6 bases). CDR3 sequence (DNA): TGTGCCACCTCTAGGGGACAAGCCTACAATGAGCAGTTCTTC. This sequence encodes CATSRGQAYNEQFF.